This T cell receptor (beta chain) was sequenced in a study of CXCR3-negative and CXCR3-positive naive CD8 T cells. Study summary: Every library held about 1.5 +/- 0.3 million TRB reads, and the total came to roughly 140 million. Study-wide results and limits: Memory CD8+ T cell repertoires were far less diverse than both naive subsets. TRBV-TRBJ usage matched between naive CXCR3-negative and CXCR3-positive cells but not between memory cells. With CXCR3 expression partially decreased after cryopreservation, most assays relied on fresh PBMCs. Researchers report that CXCR3-positive naive cells carry more hydrophobic TRB CDR3s than CXCR3-negative naive cells.

Germline assignment: CDR1 LGHNT and CDR2 FRNRAP. The CDR3 has 13 residues. With regard to this clonotype: The target antigen is unknown.

5' RACE with UMI labels generated the TRB cDNA libraries. TCRdb re-called the 5' RACE reads; one entry per CDR3 protein, DNA not given. The listing records over 50,000 distinct CDR3 sequences. The sample consisted of naive CXCR3+ CD8+ T cells from blood. As for subset: CD45RO-CCR7+CD27+CD95- naive CD8+ T cells expressing CXCR3 (TNR3+). The chain is built from TRBV12-5 and TRBJ1-4; as DNA is missing, the TRBD1 call by TCRdb cannot be tested. The receptor was derived from a human donor in good health. Some clones in this sample may be carry-over from other donors' samples. The CDR3 region is CASGLPRNEKLFF.